This is a list of T cell receptor beta chains from one sample in a study of human T cells and chemical hapten exposure. TCRdb called the RACE reads again in MiXCR, with one record for every CDR3 protein. The sample carries more than 90,000 distinct CDR3 sequences, about 10% recorded once. Sequencing was performed on whole blood, taken in connection with sensitization to the hapten diphenylcyclopropenone (DPC). Every receptor here comes from a woman aged 40-49 years with alopecia areata. Some clones in this sample may be carry-over from other donors' samples. The CDR3 runs from the conserved cysteine through the conserved F or W. Each record gives: V gene, J gene, D gene, clone size, CDR3 DNA, CDR3 protein. The D gene is left open where the match is weak. Some rows mark clone size as missing; the rest say once, few, many or name a class of expanded clone.

TRBV3-1	TRBJ1-1	NA	NA	TGTGCCAGCAGCCAGGGGATGATGTACACTGAAGCTTTCTTT	CASSQGMMYTEAFF
TRBV5-1	TRBJ2-3	NA	few	TGCGCCAGCAGCTTGGGTGATCGAGAAACCACAGATACGCAGTATTTT	CASSLGDRETTDTQYF
TRBV18	TRBJ2-7	NA	NA	TGTGCCAGCTCACCTTCCGGGACCACGGGGGAGCAGTACTTC	CASSPSGTTGEQYF
TRBV27	TRBJ2-4	NA	many	TGTGCCAGCAGTTTGTACCTTGGGTCCTCCAAAAACATTCAGTACTTC	CASSLYLGSSKNIQYF
TRBV19	TRBJ2-4	NA	NA	TGTGCCAGTAGTACCCGGACAGTGATGGCCGATTCGGCCAAAAACATTCAGTACTTC	CASSTRTVMADSAKNIQYF
TRBV12-3/TRBV12-4	TRBJ1-4	TRBD1	once	TGTGCCAGCACTGCCCCCCGGGACAGGGGGAAACTGTTTTTT	CASTAPRDRGKLFF
TRBV6-1	TRBJ1-2	NA	few	TGTGCCAGCAGTGAGGGCGATTCGGGTTGGGGCTACACCTTC	CASSEGDSGWGYTF
TRBV7-9	TRBJ2-1	NA	few	TGTGCCAGCAGTTGGGGGGGCTCCCCCAATGAGCAGTTCTTC	CASSWGGSPNEQFF
TRBV29-1	TRBJ2-2	TRBD1	many	TGCAGCGCCTACAGGGGGGTGAGCACCGGGGAGCTGTTTTTT	CSAYRGVSTGELFF
TRBV6-5	TRBJ2-7	TRBD1	many	TGTGCCAGCAGCCGGGACAGGTCAACCTACGAGCAGTACTTC	CASSRDRSTYEQYF
TRBV12-3/TRBV12-4	TRBJ1-1	NA	NA	TGTGCCAGCAGTTTAGGGCTCAGGGGTGAAGCTTTCTTT	CASSLGLRGEAFF
TRBV11-2	TRBJ2-5	NA	NA	TGTGCCAGCAGCTTAGATCTGAGGCAGGTCCCTGCGACCCAGTACTTC	CASSLDLRQVPATQYF
TRBV29-1	TRBJ2-5	TRBD1	NA	TGCAGCGTCGGACAGGGGCCCCAAGAGACCCAGTACTTC	CSVGQGPQETQYF
TRBV20-1	TRBJ1-6	NA	NA	TGCAGTGCTAGAGATAGGATAAAGACTAATTCACCCCTCCACTTT	CSARDRIKTNSPLHF
TRBV28	TRBJ1-4	TRBD1	many	TGTGCCAGCAGTAGGGGACAGAGGAGAGAAAAACTGTTTTTT	CASSRGQRREKLFF
TRBV12-5	TRBJ2-2	NA	many	TGTGCTAGTGGACTGGTGGGGGATACCGGGGAGCTGTTTTTT	CASGLVGDTGELFF
TRBV2	TRBJ1-2	TRBD1	few	TGTGCCAGCAGTAATCCGGGACAGGCATTACGGAACTATGGCTACACCTTC	CASSNPGQALRNYGYTF
TRBV2	TRBJ2-3	NA	NA	TGTGCCAGCGTAGAATACACTAGCACAGATACGCAGTATTTT	CASVEYTSTDTQYF
TRBV7-8	TRBJ1-5	NA	NA	TGTGCCAGCAGCCGAGAAATAGGTCAGCCCCAGCATTTT	CASSREIGQPQHF
TRBV24-1	TRBJ2-5	NA	few	TGTGCCACCAGTGAACAGGGCCGGGCCCAAGAGACCCAGTACTTC	CATSEQGRAQETQYF
TRBV20-1	TRBJ2-2	TRBD1	many	TGCAGTGCCGACCTGGACAGGAGGAACACCGGGGAGCTGTTTTTT	CSADLDRRNTGELFF
TRBV18	TRBJ2-5	TRBD2	many	TGTGCCAGCTCACTATCCGGGACTAGCGCGGAGACCCAGTACTTC	CASSLSGTSAETQYF
TRBV5-1	TRBJ1-6	NA	many	TGCGCCAGCAGCTTGGGGGCACCCTATAATTCACCCCTCCACTTT	CASSLGAPYNSPLHF
TRBV11-2	TRBJ2-5	TRBD2	few	TGTGCCAGCAGCTCACCAAGCGGCAGAGCGGGGCAAGAGACCCAGTACTTC	CASSSPSGRAGQETQYF
TRBV20-1	TRBJ2-5	NA	NA	TGCAGTGCGCATAGTAGTCGGGAGACCCAGTACTTC	CSAHSSRETQYF
TRBV6-1	TRBJ1-6	NA	NA	TGTGCCAGCAGCTCCAGATCCGGGACGGGTAATTCACCCCTCCACTTT	CASSSRSGTGNSPLHF
TRBV10-3	TRBJ1-6	TRBD1	few	TGTGCCATCAGACGGACAGGGGATAATTCACCCCTCCACTTT	CAIRRTGDNSPLHF
TRBV29-1	TRBJ1-1	TRBD1	NA	TGCAGCGTTGGCCCTACCGGGACAGGGGGATGGACTGAAGCTTTCTTT	CSVGPTGTGGWTEAFF
TRBV4-2	TRBJ2-2	NA	NA	TGTGCCAGCAGCCCTAAGCCCGCGAACACCGGGGAGCTGTTTTTT	CASSPKPANTGELFF
TRBV14	TRBJ1-1	NA	few	TGTGCCAGCAGCCAAGATCGATTGGGCACTGAAGCTTTCTTT	CASSQDRLGTEAFF
TRBV15	TRBJ1-2	NA	few	TGTGCCACCAGCCCCTGGACAGAAGCTAACTATGGCTACACCTTC	CATSPWTEANYGYTF
TRBV5-1	TRBJ2-5	TRBD2	many	TGCGCCAGCAGCTTGGTCGGACTAGCAGGCGGGACCCAGTACTTC	CASSLVGLAGGTQYF
TRBV4-3	TRBJ2-1	NA	many	TGCGCCAGCAGCCAAGAAACCCCTCACCGAAATGAGCAGTTCTTC	CASSQETPHRNEQFF
TRBV29-1	TRBJ2-1	TRBD2	NA	TGCAGCGGCCAGACTAGCGGATACAATGAGCAGTTCTTC	CSGQTSGYNEQFF
TRBV24-1	TRBJ1-1	NA	many	TGTGCCACCAGTGATTCGCGGCAGGGGAGGACTGAAGCTTTCTTT	CATSDSRQGRTEAFF
TRBV7-2	TRBJ2-5	TRBD2	many	TGTGCCAGCAGCTCGCCTACCCCTGGACTAGCGGGAGAGACCCAGTACTTC	CASSSPTPGLAGETQYF
TRBV28	TRBJ2-7	NA	many	TGTGCCAGCAGTTTCGTGAACGAGCAGTACTTC	CASSFVNEQYF
TRBV27	TRBJ1-1	TRBD1	NA	TGTGCCAGCAGTCTGGGGGGAGGGGGCACTGAAGCTATCTTT	CASSLGGGGTEAIF
TRBV7-6	TRBJ2-5	NA	many	TGTGCCAGCAGACGGGGGCCGGGGCAAGAGACCCAGTACTTC	CASRRGPGQETQYF
TRBV3-1	TRBJ2-1	NA	few	TGTGCCAGCAGCCAAGGACGTCATGAGCAGTTCTTC	CASSQGRHEQFF
TRBV11-3	TRBJ2-1	NA	NA	TGTGCCAGCAGTCCTGGCGCCCTACCTGGCCCCTACAATGAGCAGTTCTTC	CASSPGALPGPYNEQFF
TRBV12-5	TRBJ2-5	NA	many	TGTGCTAAACCTGGGGACCAAGAGACCCAGTACTTC	CAKPGDQETQYF